Below are 32 T cell receptor beta chains sequenced from a single sample in a study of cytomegalovirus exposure and HLA in healthy donors. 60 Vbeta and 13 Jbeta primers were used in PCR. Profiled with immunoSEQ multiplex PCR; TCRdb holds only in-frame clones, not every one. The sample comprises over 150,000 clones, around 80% of which are singletons, and 2% to 2.5% rests with the top ten. The sample consisted of PBMCs. The source of these receptors is a man aged 35-49 years in good health and CMV-seronegative.

A word on this clone: Other DNA variants within this sample encode the same CDR3. The chain has TRBV5-1 and TRBJ2-1; 11 bases line up with TRBD2. Germline V gives CDR1 SGHRS, CDR2 YFSETQ. The V gene end was trimmed by 0 bases and the J gene end by 7 bases; junction bases not matched to a gene: 0. The length of the CDR3 is 14 residues. The CDR3 reads CASSLASGRNEQFF. The CDR3 nucleotides are TGCGCCAGCAGCTTGGCTAGCGGGAGGAATGAGCAGTTCTTC.

This chain connects TRBV7-6 to TRBJ1-3, with 7 positions matching TRBD1. The CDR3 loop spans 15 amino acids. Trimming cost V 5 bases and J 0 bases; bases outside gene matches: 4. Germline loops: CDR1 SGHVS, CDR2 FNYEAQ. CDR3 sequence: CASSPGDSSGNTIYF. The CDR3 nucleotides are TGTGCCAGCAGCCCAGGGGACAGCTCTGGAAACACCATATATTTT.

This clone was seen once. The chain is built from TRBV6-6 and TRBJ1-2; D is perhaps TRBD1 (5 bases). The CDR3 loop spans 16 amino acids. The V and J ends lost 0 bases and 0 bases respectively, with 11 bases between them. Per the germline V gene, CDR1 is MNHNY and CDR2 is SVGAGI (reference sequence). The CDR3, as DNA: TGTGCCAGCAGTTACTCCGGCGACAGTACTAACTATGGCTACACCTTC. Encoded protein: CASSYSGDSTNYGYTF.

The chain combines TRBV5-1 with TRBJ2-1; TRBD2 matches 10 bases. The V gene end was trimmed by 2 bases and the J gene end by 3 bases; junction bases not matched to a gene: 2. The CDR3 is 15 amino acids. In germline, CDR1 is SGHRS, CDR2 YFSETQ. In DNA, the CDR3 is TGCGCCAGCAGCTTCGGACTAGCGGACTACAATGAGCAGTTCTTC. It specifies CASSFGLADYNEQFF.

The CDR3 DNA reads as TGTGCCAGCAGCTTAGGGGCAGGGGTAAATGAAAAACTGTTTTTT. This gives the protein CASSLGAGVNEKLFF. V and J are TRBV7-2 and TRBJ1-4, with D perhaps TRBD1 (6 bases). The CDR3 spans 15 residues. Deletions cut 1 base from V and 5 bases from J, with 11 bases between. In germline, CDR1 is SGHTA, CDR2 FQGNSA.

This sequence joins TRBV18 and TRBJ2-1; 13 bases are shared with TRBD2. V was clipped by 6 bases and J by 4 bases; unmatched bases: 6. The CDR3 totals 16 residues. Germline values: CDR1 KGHSH, CDR2 LQKENI. This chain's CDR3 is CASSVGTSGTYNEQFF. CDR3 bases: TGTGCCAGCTCGGTAGGGACTAGCGGGACGTACAATGAGCAGTTCTTC.

This clone was seen a single time. The chain combines TRBV5-4 with TRBJ2-7, with D unresolved. Germline V gene data show CDR1 as SGHNT and CDR2 as YYREEE (reference sequence). The CDR3 covers 12 residues. V lost 3 bases and J 3 bases, leaving 7 bases between the germline ends. The CDR3 is CASSYNSYEQYF. In DNA, the CDR3 is TGTGCCAGCAGCTACAACAGCTACGAGCAGTACTTC.

V is TRBV30 and J is TRBJ2-3; D remains unclear. Per germline, CDR1 GTSNPN and CDR2 SVGIG (reference sequence). Trimming took off 5 bases at V and 3 bases at J, with 12 bases between the two ends. The CDR3 has 13 amino acids. CDR3 DNA: TGTGCCTGGGGGCCCTTAGTAACAGATACGCAGTATTTT. Its translation: CAWGPLVTDTQYF.

V and J are TRBV4-2 and TRBJ2-7; D is perhaps TRBD2 (5 bases). The germline V and J ends were trimmed by 0 bases and 9 bases, with 15 bases remaining between them. The CDR3 covers 14 residues. In germline, CDR1 is LGHNA, CDR2 YNFKEQ. The CDR3 sequence: CASSQEPGFRGQYF. In nucleotides, the CDR3 is TGTGCCAGCAGCCAAGAACCAGGATTCCGGGGGCAGTACTTC.

The genes are TRBV2 and TRBJ2-1; perhaps TRBD2 as D (6 bases). The CDR3 has 15 residues. CDR1 is SNHLY and CDR2 is FYNNEI in the germline V gene. V lost 9 bases to trimming and J lost 6 bases, with 21 bases between them. CDR3: CARQEEGGAPNEQFF. The CDR3 region has the DNA TGTGCCAGACAGGAAGAGGGAGGAGCCCCCAATGAGCAGTTCTTC.

As DNA, the CDR3 is TGTGCCAGTAGTACATTGGGGACAGGGGCTGGCAATCAGCCCCAGCATTTT. Translating it yields CASSTLGTGAGNQPQHF. The J gene is TRBJ1-5, the V gene TRBV19; 10 bases are a match to TRBD1. The CDR3 contains 17 residues. V was pared by 4 bases and J by 2 bases, with 8 bases of the junction left unmatched. CDR1 and CDR2 from the germline V gene are LNHDA and SQIVND (reference sequence).

The chain joins TRBV27 to TRBJ2-1; no clear D. CDR3 length: 20 amino acids. V lost 2 bases and J lost 0, with 23 bases in between. From germline, CDR1 is MNHEY and CDR2 SMNVEV (reference sequence). The CDR3 loop is CASSLPENASSTSSYNEQFF. DNA of the CDR3: TGTGCCAGCAGTTTACCCGAAAACGCGAGTAGTACGAGCTCCTACAATGAGCAGTTCTTC.

This chain joins TRBV14 and TRBJ2-5; D gene ambiguous. Trimming cost V 1 base and J 6 bases, with 6 bases left between them. CDR1 SGHDN and CDR2 FVKESK come from the germline V gene. The CDR3 runs 12 residues. CDR3 nucleotides: TGTGCCAGCAGCCAAGCGAGGAAGACCCAGTACTTC. Translation gives CASSQARKTQYF.

This clone was counted only a few times. The CDR3 protein is CASSVTRDFLYNEQFF. The CDR3 DNA reads as TGCGCCAGCAGCGTCACCCGGGACTTCCTGTACAATGAGCAGTTCTTC. This rearrangement joins TRBV5-1 to TRBJ2-1; tentatively, D is TRBD2 (6 bases). This CDR3 contains 16 residues. V was pared by 4 bases and J by 4 bases, with 18 bases between. Looked up from germline, CDR1 is SGHRS and CDR2 is YFSETQ. The entire variable domain, with the rest obtained from reference TRBV5-1 and TRBJ2-1, is as follows: KAGVTQTPRYLIKTRGQQVTLSCSPISGHRSVSWYQQTPGQGLQFLFEYFSETQRNKGNFPGRFSGRQFSNSRSEMNVSTLELGDSALYLCASSVTRDFLYNEQFFGPGTRLTVL.

The sample holds a few counts of this clone. The junction differs from germline at one of its ends, possibly a read error. The chain employs TRBV7-9 and TRBJ2-1; 7 bases fit TRBD1. The germline V gene has CDR1 SEHNR and CDR2 FQNEAQ (reference sequence). The CDR3 spans 14 residues. The CDR3, as DNA: TGTTCCAGCAGCAGTGGACAGGAGCGCCTTGAGCAGTTCTTC. The encoded protein is CSSSSGQERLEQFF. Full variable domain (missing parts from reference TRBV7-9 and TRBJ2-1): DTGVSQNPRHKITKRGQNVTFRCDPISEHNRLYWYRQTLGQGPEFLTYFQNEAQLEKSRLLSDRFSAERPKGSFSTLEIQRTEQGDSAMYLCSSSSGQERLEQFFGPGTRLTVL.

This clone has a single count. CDR3: CASSIVQGTEAFF. CDR3 DNA sequence: TGTGCCAGTAGTATAGTGCAGGGGACTGAAGCTTTCTTT. The chain links TRBV19 to TRBJ1-1; D is possibly TRBD1 (6 bases). The CDR3 loop spans 13 amino acids. The germline CDR1 and CDR2 sequences are LNHDA and SQIVND (reference sequence). The V end lost 1 base, the J end lost 5 bases, and 8 bases lay between the germline ends. Drawing the rest from reference TRBV19 and TRBJ1-1, the complete variable domain is DGGITQSPKYLFRKEGQNVTLSCEQNLNHDAMYWYRQDPGQGLRLIYYSQIVNDFQKGDIAEGYSVSREKKESFPLTVTSAQKNPTAFYLCASSIVQGTEAFFGQGTRLTVV.

A word on this clone: This sample also contains other DNA sequences that code for the same CDR3. This sequence joins TRBV18 and TRBJ1-3, with D unresolved. The CDR3 is 14 residues long. V shed 3 bases and J shed 2 bases, with 8 bases lying between them. The germline V gene has CDR1 KGHSH and CDR2 LQKENI. The CDR3 protein is CASSPGSTGNTIYF. CDR3 DNA: TGTGCCAGCTCACCGGGTAGCACTGGAAACACCATATATTTT. Using reference TRBV18 and TRBJ1-3 for the parts outside the CDR3, the full variable domain is NAGVMQNPRHLVRRRGQEARLRCSPMKGHSHVYWYRQLPEEGLKFMVYLQKENIIDESGMPKERFSAEFPKEGPSILRIQQVVRGDSAAYFCASSPGSTGNTIYFGEGSWLTVV.

This chain links TRBV6-1 with TRBJ1-6; 11 positions agree with TRBD1. The J segment lost 6 bases and the V segment lost 4 bases, leaving 2 bases of the junction unmatched. This CDR3 has 15 residues. Germline CDR1 reads MNHNS; CDR2 reads SASEGT. CDR3 sequence reads: CASSGTGGPNSPLHF. The DNA for the CDR3 is TGTGCCAGCAGTGGGACAGGGGGCCCTAATTCACCCCTCCACTTT.

The chain couples TRBV2 to TRBJ2-1; D might be TRBD2 (6 bases). V gave up 1 base and J gave up 5 bases, with 9 bases separating them. The CDR3 sequence is 14 residues long. Germline V gives CDR1 SNHLY, CDR2 FYNNEI. The CDR3 DNA reads as TGTGCCAGCAGTGAAGGCGGGGTAAACAATGAGCAGTTCTTC. Translated, it gives CASSEGGVNNEQFF. Full variable domain (remainder filled in from reference TRBV2 and TRBJ2-1): EPEVTQTPSHQVTQMGQEVILRCVPISNHLYFYWYRQILGQKVEFLVSFYNNEISEKSEIFDDQFSVERPDGSNFTLKIRSTKLEDSAMYFCASSEGGVNNEQFFGPGTRLTVL.

The chain couples TRBV28 to TRBJ2-2; 7 positions match TRBD1. The CDR3 contains 16 residues. The ends lost 3 bases at V and 1 base at J; junction bases unmatched: 5. Looked up from germline, CDR1 is MDHEN and CDR2 is SYDVKM. The CDR3 sequence is CASSFQGQMNTGELFF. CDR3 DNA sequence: TGTGCCAGCAGTTTCCAGGGACAGATGAACACCGGGGAGCTGTTTTTT.

This chain connects TRBV5-4 to TRBJ1-2; possibly TRBD1 for D (5 bases). The CDR3 has 13 residues. Germline V gene sequence: CDR1 SGHNT, CDR2 YYREEE (reference sequence). V was pared by 2 bases and J by 6 bases, with 11 bases between. CDR3 loop: CASSFLGGDGYTF. CDR3 nucleotides: TGTGCCAGCAGCTTTCTGGGAGGGGATGGCTACACCTTC.

The genes are TRBV6-1 and TRBJ1-5; 7 nucleotides agree with TRBD1. This CDR3 has 16 amino acids. Losses at the gene ends were 3 bases for V and 2 bases for J; bases not matched to a gene: 7. Germline V gene data show CDR1 as MNHNS and CDR2 as SASEGT. In DNA, the CDR3 is TGTGCCAGCAGTGATAACAGGGGAGTTGGCAATCAGCCCCAGCATTTT. This translates into CASSDNRGVGNQPQHF.

V and J are TRBV2 and TRBJ2-1; TRBD2 matches at 12 bases. Germline CDR1 and CDR2: SNHLY and FYNNEI. The CDR3 has 18 amino acids. V lost 6 bases to trimming and J lost 1 base; unmatched junction nucleotides: 10. CDR3 sequence: CASRGGTSGRESYNEQFF. The CDR3 bases are TGTGCCAGCAGAGGAGGGACTAGCGGGCGCGAATCCTACAATGAGCAGTTCTTC.

The chain employs TRBV4-3 and TRBJ2-7, with a weak D call TRBD2 (6 bases). Germline-derived CDR1 and CDR2 are LGHNA and YSLEER. This CDR3 region has 15 residues. V was pared by 3 bases and J by 3 bases, with 15 bases between. The CDR3 coding sequence is TGCGCCAGCAGCCACCGCCGGGACTCCTTCTACGAGCAGTACTTC. Translating gives CASSHRRDSFYEQYF.

Only a few counts were recorded for this clone. The chain recombines TRBV30 with TRBJ1-2; 9 nucleotides align to TRBD1. The CDR3 is 13 residues long. Germline trimming cut 4 bases from V and 8 bases from J; bases unmatched to any gene: 8. Per the germline V gene, CDR1 is GTSNPN and CDR2 is SVGIG (reference sequence). The CDR3, as DNA: TGTGCCTGGACGAACAGGGGGCAGAAGGGCTACACCTTC. Amino acid sequence: CAWTNRGQKGYTF.

This chain connects TRBV29-1 to TRBJ2-3, with TRBD1 as a possible D gene (6 bases). V shed 4 bases and J shed 2 bases, with 10 bases lying between them. The V gene's germline CDR1 is SQVTM and CDR2 ANQGSEA. The CDR3 consists of 13 residues. This CDR3 reads CSVGTDVTDTQYF. The CDR3 DNA reads TGCAGCGTTGGGACAGACGTCACAGATACGCAGTATTTT.

In the case of this clone: Its ends do not fully match the called genes, so a read error is possible. This chain joins TRBV28 and TRBJ2-5; D uncertain. The J call could be wrong; TRBJ2-7 is a better fit for the DNA end. The germline CDR1 and CDR2 sequences are MDHEN and SYDVKM. CDR3 size: 11 residues. The CDR3 here is CASGFLYEQYF. Written as DNA, the CDR3 is TGTGCCAGCGGTTTTCTTTACGAGCAGTACTTC.

This rearrangement joins TRBV29-1 to TRBJ2-7, with D possibly matching TRBD1 (6 bases). The CDR3 is made up of 12 amino acids. Trimming took 4 bases from V and 4 from J, leaving 11 bases between them. Per the germline V gene, CDR1 is SQVTM and CDR2 is ANQGSEA. CDR3 loop: CSVAKDSYEQYF. In DNA form, the CDR3 reads TGCAGCGTTGCAAAGGACAGTTACGAGCAGTACTTC.

V and J are TRBV10-3 and TRBJ1-6; TRBD1 matches at 9 bases. The CDR3 extends over 14 amino acids. J was trimmed by 5 bases and V by 6 bases; bases with no gene match: 2. The germline V gene has CDR1 ENHRY and CDR2 SYGVKD. The CDR3 region is CAIRDRGDNSPLHF. The CDR3 bases are TGTGCCATCAGGGACAGGGGTGATAATTCACCCCTCCACTTT.

This chain connects TRBV6-4 to TRBJ2-5; 10 bases fit TRBD1. V gave up 7 bases and J gave up 14 bases; unmatched junction bases: 19. The CDR3 contains 15 residues. Germline V gene sequence: CDR1 MRHNA, CDR2 SNTAGT. The CDR3 spells CASKSGTGVPSTTYF. In DNA form, the CDR3 reads TGTGCCAGCAAATCCGGGACAGGGGTTCCCTCTACGACTTACTTC.

The V call is TRBV10-3, the J call TRBJ1-5, with TRBD1 identical over 7 bases. The germline CDR1 and CDR2 sequences are ENHRY and SYGVKD. This CDR3 is 14 amino acids long. Germline trimming cut 6 bases from V and 5 bases from J; bases unmatched to any gene: 7. The DNA of the CDR3 is TGTGCCATCAGCAATACAGGGGATTATCAGCCCCAGCATTTT. Its translation is CAISNTGDYQPQHF.

This clone was seen only once. V and J are TRBV2 and TRBJ2-1; 11 bases fit TRBD2. The CDR3 is 16 amino acids. Germline V gene lookup returns CDR1 SNHLY and CDR2 FYNNEI. V dropped 6 bases and J dropped 2; count of bases not matched to a gene: 6. CDR3 loop: CASSYQLAGAYNEQFF. CDR3 DNA: TGTGCCAGCAGCTATCAACTAGCGGGGGCCTACAATGAGCAGTTCTTC. The complete variable domain, with remaining parts taken from reference TRBV2 and TRBJ2-1, reads EPEVTQTPSHQVTQMGQEVILRCVPISNHLYFYWYRQILGQKVEFLVSFYNNEISEKSEIFDDQFSVERPDGSNFTLKIRSTKLEDSAMYFCASSYQLAGAYNEQFFGPGTRLTVL.